What follows are 19 T cell receptor beta chains derived from one specimen sequenced in a study of T cells expressing NK-cell markers. No DNA is given; TCRdb re-called the 5' RACE reads and lists each CDR3 protein once. The table counts about 450,000 distinct CDR3 sequences; roughly 7.2% lies in the top ten. Sample: blood T cells: a sorted CD56 or NKG2C T cell subset, CD4+ or CD8+ T cells, or bulk PBMC T cells (not recorded which). The receptor set was obtained from a woman aged 18 to 75 in good health.

The chain carries TRBV25-1 and TRBJ2-1; TCRdb gives TRBD1 as the D gene, but with no DNA this cannot be confirmed. The germline V gene has CDR1 MGHDK and CDR2 SYGVNS. The CDR3 has 16 amino acids. This CDR3 reads CASSEYEDRVSYEQFF.

The J gene is TRBJ2-1, the V gene TRBV7-9; TCRdb gives TRBD2 as the D gene, but with no DNA this cannot be confirmed. Germline-derived CDR1 and CDR2 are SEHNR and FQNEAQ (reference sequence). The CDR3 contains 14 residues. The CDR3 is CASSPGLLRIEQFF.

The V and J genes are TRBV2 and TRBJ2-5. The CDR3 loop spans 14 amino acids. Germline V gene sequence: CDR1 SNHLY, CDR2 FYNNEI. The CDR3 loop reads CASSERQTQETQYF. Based on the CDR3 plus reference TRBV2 and TRBJ2-5, the full variable domain is EPEVTQTPSHQVTQMGQEVILRCVPISNHLYFYWYRQILGQKVEFLVSFYNNEISEKSEIFDDQFSVERPDGSNFTLKIRSTKLEDSAMYFCASSERQTQETQYFGPGTRLLVL.

This chain joins TRBV5-5 and TRBJ1-6. The CDR3 totals 13 residues. Germline CDR1 SGHKS, CDR2 YYEKEE (reference sequence). The CDR3 region is CASSPSFPAPLHF.

This rearrangement joins TRBV12-3 or TRBV12-4 to TRBJ2-1; TCRdb returns TRBD2, unconfirmable since there is no DNA. CDR3 length: 16 amino acids. The CDR3 is CASSFIPSGSYNEQFF.

V and J are TRBV7-2 and TRBJ2-1; TCRdb gives TRBD1 as the D gene, but with no DNA this cannot be confirmed. The length of the CDR3 is 15 residues. Germline CDR1 SGHTA, CDR2 FQGNSA. This CDR3 reads CASSLSQKNGAVQFF. Based on the CDR3 plus reference TRBV7-2 and TRBJ2-1, the full variable domain is GAGVSQSPSNKVTEKGKDVELRCDPISGHTALYWYRQSLGQGLEFLIYFQGNSAPDKSGLPSDRFSAERTGGSVSTLTIQRTQQEDSAVYLCASSLSQKNGAVQFFGPGTRLTVL.

CDR3 in amino acids: CASSLVWGTHGDEQFF. The chain has TRBV7-2 and TRBJ2-1; absent DNA, TCRdb's TRBD1 call cannot be checked. Germline V gene lookup returns CDR1 SGHTA and CDR2 FQGNSA. The CDR3 consists of 16 residues.

J is TRBJ2-2 and V is TRBV10-1; TCRdb selects TRBD2, and the lack of DNA leaves this call unchecked. In germline, CDR1 is WNHNN, CDR2 SYGVQD (reference sequence). The CDR3 covers 15 residues. The CDR3 spells CASSATTTNTGELFF.

The chain has TRBV5-4 and TRBJ2-1. Germline CDR1 and CDR2: SGHNT and YYREEE (reference sequence). CDR3 length equals 13 residues. The CDR3: CASSLEVYNEQFF.

V gene TRBV7-3 combines with J gene TRBJ1-1. Germline lookup yields CDR1 SGHTA and CDR2 FQGTGA. This CDR3 is 13 amino acids long. CDR3 amino acids: CASSFQDSTEAFF.

This chain joins TRBV20-1 and TRBJ2-3; TCRdb proposes TRBD1, but this gene call is untestable without DNA. Germline CDR1 DFQATT, CDR2 SNEGSKA (reference sequence). There are 13 residues in the CDR3. The CDR3 spells CSARTAATDTQYF.

This chain joins TRBV11-2 and TRBJ2-4; TCRdb picks TRBD1, but there is no DNA to check that call. The CDR3 runs to 18 residues. Germline V gene lookup returns CDR1 SGHAT and CDR2 FQNNGV. CDR3 in amino acids: CASSLNAPSGGGKNIQYF.

The rearrangement joins TRBV14 to TRBJ1-3. The germline gives CDR1 SGHDN, CDR2 FVKESK. There are 15 residues in the CDR3. The chain's CDR3 is CASSQGIRSGNTIYF. Using reference TRBV14 and TRBJ1-3 for the parts outside the CDR3, the full variable domain is EAGVTQFPSHSVIEKGQTVTLRCDPISGHDNLYWYRRVMGKEIKFLLHFVKESKQDESGMPNNRFLAERTGGTYSTLKVQPAELEDSGVYFCASSQGIRSGNTIYFGEGSWLTVV.

The chain couples TRBV20-1 to TRBJ2-4; TCRdb's assignment of TRBD1 cannot be checked, as there is no DNA. The CDR3 extends over 13 amino acids. CDR1 and CDR2 (germline): DFQATT, SNEGSKA (reference sequence). The CDR3 sequence: CSAPDRGKNIQYF.

This rearrangement joins TRBV4-2 to TRBJ1-1. Germline CDR1 reads LGHNA; CDR2 reads YNFKEQ. The CDR3 is made up of 15 amino acids. The CDR3 region is CASSQEQWMNTEAFF.

This chain uses TRBV20-1 with TRBJ2-1; the D gene TCRdb calls, TRBD2, cannot be checked with no DNA. Germline lookup yields CDR1 DFQATT and CDR2 SNEGSKA (reference sequence). The CDR3 consists of 20 residues. The CDR3: CSARGLGTSGRVGPYNEQFF.

CDR3 sequence: CASSGGGIYGYTF. The chain carries TRBV12-3 or TRBV12-4 and TRBJ1-2; TCRdb's assignment of TRBD1 cannot be checked, as there is no DNA. The CDR3 is 13 residues long.

The chain combines TRBV3-1 with TRBJ2-5; the D call of TRBD1 rests on TCRdb alone, since no DNA is present to check it. The V gene's germline CDR1 is LGHDT and CDR2 YNNKEL (reference sequence). The CDR3 length is 16 residues. The CDR3 sequence: CASSTLGQITQETQYF.

The rearrangement links TRBV12-3 or TRBV12-4 to TRBJ2-1. The CDR3 is 13 residues long. CDR3 protein: CASSLTTDNEQFF.